This T cell receptor beta chain is drawn from a study of cytomegalovirus exposure and HLA in healthy donors. Findings and limits, study-wide: Later, an analysis found that common viral pathogens appeared to be linked with several of the most significant clusters. Diagnosis of cytomegalovirus status made by the classifier reportedly showed high specificity and sensitivity. There were a few CMV-associated chains whose specificity for CMV antigens was confirmed in vitro.

As to this clone: Its antigen is unidentified.

CDR1 and CDR2 (germline): MNHEY, SVGAGI. The CDR3 covers 13 residues. V was pared by 5 bases and J by 4 bases, with 11 bases between. These donors, healthy bone marrow donors, were studied. PCR used 60 Vbeta primers and 13 Jbeta primers. Libraries were prepared by immunoSEQ multiplex PCR; TCRdb keeps only in-frame clonotypes and omits some of them. Altogether about 160,000 clones are present, around 83% being singletons, with the ten largest covering roughly 6.7%. Sequenced material: PBMCs. The TCR was taken from a man aged 50-59 years in good health and CMV-seropositive. This sequence joins TRBV6-5 and TRBJ1-1; possible D gene TRBD1, 6 bases. CDR3 DNA sequence: TGTGCCAGCAGTCCCGAACAGGGCACTGAAGCTTTCTTT. As protein: CASSPEQGTEAFF.